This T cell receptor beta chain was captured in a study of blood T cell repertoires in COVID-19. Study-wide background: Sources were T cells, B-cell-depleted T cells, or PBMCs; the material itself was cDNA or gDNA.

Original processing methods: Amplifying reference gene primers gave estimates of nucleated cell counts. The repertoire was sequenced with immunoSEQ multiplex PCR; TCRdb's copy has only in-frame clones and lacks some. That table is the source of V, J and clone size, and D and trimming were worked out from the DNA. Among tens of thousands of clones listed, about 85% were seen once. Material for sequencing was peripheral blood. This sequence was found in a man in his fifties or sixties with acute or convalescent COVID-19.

The CDR3 region has the DNA TGTGCCAGCAGCTTGCGCCAGTATAATTCACCCCTCCACTTT. It specifies CASSLRQYNSPLHF. This rearrangement joins TRBV5-6 to TRBJ1-6; D call uncertain. Trimming removed 1 base at V and 4 bases at J, with 6 bases between. The germline V gene has CDR1 SGHDT and CDR2 YYEEEE. CDR3 length: 14 residues. Combining the CDR3 with reference TRBV5-6 and TRBJ1-6 gives the whole variable domain DAGVTQSPTHLIKTRGQQVTLRCSPKSGHDTVSWYQQALGQGPQFIFQYYEEEERQRGNFPDRFSGHQFPNYSSELNVNALLLGDSALYLCASSLRQYNSPLHFGNGTRLTVT.